The clone carrying this T cell receptor (beta chain) was recorded at least ten times. What it binds is unknown. This specimen comes from a study of T-cell reconstitution after alpha-beta-depleted transplantation in children. With V trimmed by 5 bases and J by 4 bases, 5 bases remained unmatched. The CDR3 contains 13 residues. Germline V gives CDR1 SQVTM, CDR2 ANQGSEA. For TCRbeta, the library was prepared with unique molecular identifiers. From the PCR reads, TCRdb called clonotypes with MiXCR, one entry per CDR3 protein. The sample lists 490,000 or so distinct CDR3 sequences; more than 9% were seen once. Findings and caveats of the study: About two months after transplant, alpha-beta T cells reportedly came from several hundred expanded graft clones. The origin of high day-60 TCRbeta diversity in some patients lay in surviving recipient T cells and thymic progenitors. Most T-cell counts and diversity one year after the transplant came from T cells that were newly produced.

This TCR came from a child younger than 10 with inherited bone marrow failure, due to receive a stem cell transplant. J is TRBJ1-1 and V is TRBV29-1; TRBD1 agrees at 9 bases. Material: PBMCs, obtained before TCRalphabeta/CD19-depleted stem cell transplant. CDR3 amino acids: CSVWDRVPTEAFF. The CDR3 region has the DNA TGCAGCGTTTGGGACAGGGTACCCACTGAAGCTTTCTTT.